This T cell receptor beta chain was sequenced in a study of early T cells in non-severe SARS-CoV-2 infection. About the study: Chains stayed unpaired after sequencing of bulk RNA from unsorted whole blood. Broader study findings: The matching step, a VDJdb search, favored anti-spike CD8 responses and missed private and CD4 specificities.

Trimming removed 0 bases at V and 1 base at J, with 12 bases between. Germline V gives CDR1 MDHEN, CDR2 SYDVKM. The CDR3 is 16 residues long. The TCR library protocol was used to attach unique molecular identifiers. These identifiers were attached to individual cDNA molecules. TCRdb redid the calling of the 5' RACE reads with MiXCR, one entry per CDR3 protein. Here the sample spans over 95,000 distinct CDR3 sequences, approximately 17% being singletons. In this sample, this clonotype turned up a few times. What it binds is unknown. This receptor was obtained from an adult who was a healthcare worker with PCR-confirmed SARS-CoV-2 infection or an uninfected control (not recorded which). This chain joins TRBV28 and TRBJ1-1; D is perhaps TRBD1 (5 bases). Sequencing was performed on whole blood. CDR3 in amino acids: CASSLWGSGGNTEAFF. In nucleotides, the CDR3 is TGTGCCAGCAGTTTATGGGGTTCTGGGGGGAACACTGAAGCTTTCTTT.